These 30 T cell receptor beta chains were sequenced from one sample in a study of beta chain features in type 1 diabetes. General study points: All four CD4+ subsets of Type 1 diabetes patients contained TCRB CDR3s that were moderately but significantly shorter.

What these receptors recognize is not known. Every bit of the isolated RNA underwent reverse transcription, so sequencing read expressed TCRB transcripts. Clones were sequenced by immunoSEQ multiplex PCR, and TCRdb holds only the in-frame ones, with some missing. The sample lists some 370,000 clones; 9.5% to 10% were seen once. Material for sequencing was central memory CD4+ T cells from blood. Receptors were obtained from a man aged 25 to 45 with type 1 diabetes.

This clone has only a few counts. The chain recombines TRBV5-1 with TRBJ2-3; D is unresolved. The CDR3 covers 12 residues. V lost 5 bases and J 5 bases, leaving 9 bases between the germline ends. CDR1 is SGHRS and CDR2 is YFSETQ in the germline V gene. The CDR3 reads CASSWVGDTQYF. For the CDR3, the DNA is TGCGCCAGCAGTTGGGTGGGAGATACGCAGTATTTT.

This clone was detected a few times. The chain employs TRBV5-1 and TRBJ2-7; no clear D. Deletions cut 0 bases from V and 6 bases from J, with 16 bases between. Germline lookup yields CDR1 SGHRS and CDR2 YFSETQ. This CDR3 comprises 15 residues. In DNA, the CDR3 is TGCGCCAGCAGCTTGGATGGACGGGTGGGGTCCGAGCAGTACTTC. It is translated as CASSLDGRVGSEQYF.

This clone was detected only a few times. V and J are TRBV2 and TRBJ2-3; D possibly uses TRBD1 or TRBD2 (6 bases each). V was clipped by 6 bases and J by 2 bases, with 18 bases between them. CDR3 length equals 16 residues. CDR1 SNHLY and CDR2 FYNNEI come from the germline V gene. The CDR3 loop is CASSLPATGATDTQYF. CDR3 nucleotide sequence: TGTGCCAGCAGCCTACCCGCCACGGGGGCCACAGATACGCAGTATTTT.

The CDR3 region is CASRRTSGGQETQYF. The CDR3 DNA is TGTGCCAGCAGGAGGACTAGCGGGGGCCAAGAGACCCAGTACTTC. V gene TRBV25-1 combines with J gene TRBJ2-5; 13 bases map to TRBD2. This CDR3 spans 15 amino acids. V was clipped by 6 bases and J by 1 base; unmatched bases: 2. Looked up from germline, CDR1 is MGHDK and CDR2 is SYGVNS.

Ten or more counts support this clone. The J gene is TRBJ2-5, the V gene TRBV9; tentative D call: TRBD1 (6 bases). In germline, CDR1 is SGDLS, CDR2 YYNGEE. Trimming took off 0 bases at V and 5 bases at J, with 14 bases between the two ends. This CDR3 comprises 15 residues. The CDR3 region is CASSVGGQFSETQYF. For the CDR3, the DNA is TGTGCCAGCAGCGTAGGAGGACAGTTCTCGGAGACCCAGTACTTC.

Many counts were recorded for this clone. The sample carries other DNA sequences with the same CDR3. The J gene is TRBJ1-2, the V gene TRBV18; D is undetermined. Per germline, CDR1 KGHSH and CDR2 LQKENI. Trimming took 3 bases from V and 6 from J, leaving 5 bases between them. CDR3 length equals 11 residues. This CDR3 is CASSPADGYTF. CDR3 DNA sequence: TGTGCCAGCTCACCCGCTGATGGCTACACCTTC.

The V gene is TRBV4-1, the J gene TRBJ2-4; 11 bases agree with TRBD2. Trimming removed 1 base from V and 8 bases from J; junction bases left unmatched: 7. This CDR3 is built from 16 residues. CDR1 and CDR2 from the germline V gene are MGHRA and YSYEKL. Here the CDR3 reads CASSQGTSGSRDIQYF. CDR3 bases: TGCGCCAGCAGCCAAGGAACTAGCGGGAGCCGGGACATTCAGTACTTC.

The chain recombines TRBV4-2 with TRBJ2-5; TRBD2 might be the D (5 bases). Per germline, CDR1 LGHNA and CDR2 YNFKEQ. The length of the CDR3 is 12 residues. V lost 5 bases and J lost 7, with 11 bases in between. The CDR3 sequence is CASSFPRGTQYF. CDR3 DNA sequence: TGTGCCAGCAGCTTCCCCCGGGGGACCCAGTACTTC.

The chain recombines TRBV7-2 with TRBJ2-7; D not certain. The CDR3 sequence is 18 residues long. V dropped 4 bases and J dropped 2 bases, with 24 bases sitting between them. Germline CDR1 and CDR2: SGHTA and FQGNSA. CDR3 sequence reads: CASSSPHLLCGSAYEQYF. In DNA, the CDR3 is TGTGCCAGCAGCTCCCCACATCTGCTATGTGGCAGCGCCTACGAGCAGTACTTC.

The chain recombines TRBV4-3 with TRBJ1-4; maybe TRBD1 (5 bases). The CDR3 consists of 14 residues. Germline CDR1 LGHNA, CDR2 YSLEER. The V gene lost 2 bases and the J gene lost 7 bases, with 11 bases spanning the gap. For the CDR3, the DNA is TGCGCCAGCAGCCAAAATCTCGGGGGTGAAAAACTGTTTTTT. This codes for CASSQNLGGEKLFF.

This clone was seen a few times. Other DNA sequences of this sample code for an identical CDR3. The chain employs TRBV29-1 and TRBJ2-3, with TRBD2 identical over 9 bases. V lost 6 bases, J lost 1 base, and 2 bases stayed unmatched. The CDR3 is 13 amino acids. From germline, CDR1 is SQVTM and CDR2 ANQGSEA. The DNA of the CDR3 is TGCAGCGTCGTAGCGGGAGGCACAGATACGCAGTATTTT. This codes for CSVVAGGTDTQYF.

Worth noting for this clone: Distinct nucleotide sequences in the sample also encode this CDR3. The J gene is TRBJ2-5, the V gene TRBV7-8, with unresolved D. The V gene lost 3 bases and the J gene lost 4 bases, with 6 bases spanning the gap. CDR1 SGHVS and CDR2 FQNEAQ come from the germline V gene. The CDR3 has 12 residues. The CDR3 bases are TGTGCCAGCAGCTTGGGAAGAGAGACCCAGTACTTC. As protein: CASSLGRETQYF.

The table lists this clone with a few counts. The chain uses TRBV9 and TRBJ2-7; D is unresolved. The germline gives CDR1 SGDLS, CDR2 YYNGEE. The CDR3 runs to 15 residues. Trimming removed 0 bases at V and 0 bases at J, with 10 bases between. The CDR3 DNA follows: TGTGCCAGCAGCGTAGGCGGCGTAAACTCCTACGAGCAGTACTTC. Translation gives CASSVGGVNSYEQYF.

This chain connects TRBV6-6 to TRBJ1-1, with 8 positions matching TRBD1. The CDR3 loop spans 15 amino acids. Germline V lookup: CDR1 MNHNY, CDR2 SVGAGI (reference sequence). The V gene end was trimmed by 5 bases and the J gene end by 6 bases; junction bases not matched to a gene: 11. CDR3 amino acids: CASSPGQGARAEAFF. The DNA of the CDR3 is TGTGCCAGCAGTCCAGGACAGGGAGCGCGGGCTGAAGCTTTCTTT.

This chain connects TRBV18 to TRBJ2-2; 8 bases fit TRBD1. V lost 2 bases, J lost 6 bases, and 5 bases stayed unmatched. In germline, CDR1 is KGHSH, CDR2 LQKENI. The CDR3 extends over 15 amino acids. CDR3 bases: TGTGCCAGCTCACCAGTCCAGGGGGCTGCCGGGGAGCTGTTTTTT. Translation: CASSPVQGAAGELFF.

This clone showed up just a few times. The V call is TRBV9, the J call TRBJ2-1; maybe TRBD2 (6 bases). The V gene's germline CDR1 is SGDLS and CDR2 YYNGEE. V gave up 0 bases and J gave up 6 bases, with 13 bases separating them. There are 15 residues in the CDR3. The CDR3 region has the DNA TGTGCCAGCAGCGTAGGGTTCACTAGCTCCAATGAGCAGTTCTTC. This gives the protein CASSVGFTSSNEQFF.

The chain has TRBV5-1 and TRBJ2-7; D uncertain. The CDR3 has 13 amino acids. Germline assignment: CDR1 SGHRS and CDR2 YFSETQ. Trimming left V 2 bases short and J 3 bases short, with 9 bases between. CDR3 loop: CASSFNTGYEQYF. For the CDR3, the DNA is TGCGCCAGCAGCTTTAACACGGGCTACGAGCAGTACTTC.

This clone was seen a few times. The DNA for the CDR3 is TGTGCCAGCAGCTTAGAAGCCGGATACTATGGCTACACCTTC. This translates into CASSLEAGYYGYTF. The chain links TRBV7-2 to TRBJ1-2; D unclear. Trimming took off 1 base at V and 3 bases at J, with 9 bases between the two ends. Germline values: CDR1 SGHTA, CDR2 FQGNSA. The length of the CDR3 is 14 residues.

V and J are TRBV27 and TRBJ1-2, with 7 bases fitting TRBD1. The CDR3 runs to 15 residues. Germline loops: CDR1 MNHEY, CDR2 SMNVEV (reference sequence). The J segment lost 0 bases and the V segment lost 5 bases, leaving 6 bases of the junction unmatched. This CDR3 is CASSITGTANYGYTF. In nucleotides, the CDR3 is TGTGCCAGCAGTATTACAGGGACAGCTAACTATGGCTACACCTTC.

This clone was seen just once. This sequence joins TRBV7-9 and TRBJ2-1, with D perhaps matching TRBD2 (6 bases). V was trimmed by 5 bases and J by 9 bases, leaving 11 bases between them. CDR1 is SEHNR and CDR2 is FQNEAQ in the germline V gene (reference sequence). This CDR3 is 12 amino acids long. CDR3 sequence reads: CASSPRESEQFF. CDR3 DNA sequence: TGTGCCAGCAGCCCACGGGAGAGTGAGCAGTTCTTC.

The chain carries TRBV4-1 and TRBJ1-2, with D possibly TRBD1 on 6 matching bases. CDR1 and CDR2 (germline): MGHRA, YSYEKL. Trimming cost V 0 bases and J 8 bases, with 10 bases left between them. The CDR3 runs 13 residues. In DNA form, the CDR3 reads TGCGCCAGCAGCCAAGATAGGGGGGAAGGCTACACCTTC. Its translation is CASSQDRGEGYTF.

Only a few counts were recorded for this clone. V gene TRBV18 combines with J gene TRBJ2-2; 7 nucleotides match TRBD1. CDR1 is KGHSH, CDR2 LQKENI, per germline. V trimming: 3 bases; J trimming: 3 bases; junction bases outside the gene matches: 7. The CDR3 covers 16 residues. The chain's CDR3 is CASSPRAGTDTGELFF. The CDR3 nucleotides read TGTGCCAGCTCACCTCGAGCCGGGACAGACACCGGGGAGCTGTTTTTT.

In this sample, this clone turned up many times. This chain uses TRBV28 with TRBJ1-2; 12 nucleotides line up with TRBD1. The CDR3 is 14 residues long. V trimming: 5 bases; J trimming: 7 bases; junction bases outside the gene matches: 5. CDR1 and CDR2 (germline): MDHEN, SYDVKM. The CDR3 DNA sequence: TGTGCCAGCAGTCGGGACAGGGGGCTCTCTGGCTACACCTTC. Encoded protein: CASSRDRGLSGYTF.

This clone has only a few counts. The rearrangement joins TRBV5-1 to TRBJ2-7, with a possible D match to TRBD1 (5 bases). The germline V gene has CDR1 SGHRS and CDR2 YFSETQ. The CDR3 covers 14 residues. V shed 5 bases and J shed 7 bases, with 19 bases lying between them. The CDR3 reads CASSFTGPGEEQYF. CDR3 DNA sequence: TGCGCCAGCAGTTTTACAGGTCCGGGTGAGGAGCAGTACTTC.

This clone was seen more than once but under ten times. The chain recombines TRBV7-2 with TRBJ1-6, with no clear D. This CDR3 contains 15 residues. V shed 3 bases and J shed 7 bases, with 13 bases lying between them. CDR1 and CDR2 from the germline V gene are SGHTA and FQGNSA. CDR3 loop: CASSLGQVGNSPLHF. The CDR3 DNA follows: TGTGCCAGCAGCTTGGGCCAAGTGGGGAATTCACCCCTCCACTTT.

The chain has TRBV5-4 and TRBJ1-2; D is undetermined. The CDR3 contains 13 residues. CDR1 and CDR2 (germline): SGHNT, YYREEE (reference sequence). Trimming pared 0 bases from V and 3 bases from J, leaving 6 bases between. The CDR3 DNA is TGTGCCAGCAGCTTGGGACAAGACTATGGCTACACCTTC. It codes for CASSLGQDYGYTF.

This clone came up many times. The chain employs TRBV28 and TRBJ1-2; tentatively, D is TRBD1 (5 bases). Trimming took off 3 bases at V and 5 bases at J, with 10 bases between the two ends. The CDR3 extends over 13 amino acids. Germline V gene sequence: CDR1 MDHEN, CDR2 SYDVKM. Here the CDR3 DNA reads TGTGCCAGCAGTTTTGGGACTATTTATGGCTACACCTTC. Protein product: CASSFGTIYGYTF.

The genes are TRBV20-1 and TRBJ2-1; TRBD2 is a possible D gene (5 bases). This CDR3 spans 11 amino acids. Germline V gives CDR1 DFQATT, CDR2 SNEGSKA (reference sequence). V lost 0 bases, J lost 13 bases, and 10 bases lay in between. DNA of the CDR3: TGCAGTGCTAGAGATGTGAGGGTACAGTTCTTC. Its protein product is CSARDVRVQFF.

This chain joins TRBV6-5 and TRBJ2-2; D unresolved. The V gene's germline CDR1 is MNHEY and CDR2 SVGAGI. Trimming left V 6 bases short and J 11 bases short, with 10 bases between. The CDR3 spans 11 residues. CDR3 DNA: TGTGCCAGCAGCGAAACAAGCGAGCTGTTTTTT. It encodes CASSETSELFF.

A word on this clone: The sample carries other DNA sequences with the same CDR3. The chain is built from TRBV20-1 and TRBJ1-3; D is undetermined. This CDR3 contains 10 residues. V lost 3 bases, J lost 3 bases, and 0 bases lay in between. Germline V gene data show CDR1 as DFQATT and CDR2 as SNEGSKA (reference sequence). The CDR3 reads CSASGNTIYF. DNA for the CDR3: TGCAGTGCTAGTGGAAACACCATATATTTT.